The 18 T cell receptor beta chains presented below share a single source sample, sequenced in a study of cytomegalovirus exposure and HLA in healthy donors. The PCR ran on 60 Vbeta and 13 Jbeta primers. Produced via immunoSEQ multiplex PCR; TCRdb's table is partial and in-frame only. Here the sample spans about 240,000 clones, over 70% being singletons. Sequencing was carried out using PBMCs. Every receptor here comes from a woman in her fifties or sixties in good health and CMV-seropositive.

The chain employs TRBV7-2 and TRBJ2-7; 10 nucleotides agree with TRBD2. This CDR3 region has 14 residues. Germline V gives CDR1 SGHTA, CDR2 FQGNSA. V was clipped by 5 bases and J by 2 bases; unmatched bases: 3. For the CDR3, the DNA is TGTGCCAGCAGCCGGACTAGCGGCCCCTACGAGCAGTACTTC. Its translation: CASSRTSGPYEQYF.

The chain combines TRBV5-1 with TRBJ1-3; D is uncertain. The V and J ends lost 1 base and 0 bases respectively, with 8 bases between them. The CDR3 sequence is 15 residues long. Germline V CDR1 and CDR2: SGHRS, YFSETQ. The CDR3 DNA reads as TGCGCCAGCAGCTTGACGGGGAGCTCTGGAAACACCATATATTTT. Protein sequence: CASSLTGSSGNTIYF.

V is TRBV7-9 and J is TRBJ1-1; 7 bases align to TRBD1. CDR1 is SEHNR and CDR2 is FQNEAQ in the germline V gene (reference sequence). The CDR3 runs 14 residues. V dropped 2 bases and J dropped 9; count of bases not matched to a gene: 9. The chain's CDR3 is CASSLRQGGSKAFF. The CDR3 DNA reads as TGTGCCAGCAGCTTACGACAGGGAGGAAGTAAAGCTTTCTTT.

The rearrangement uses TRBV6-5 and TRBJ2-5; maybe TRBD2 (5 bases). The end of the DNA fits TRBJ2-7 better, so the J call may be wrong. This CDR3 has 12 amino acids. Germline-derived CDR1 and CDR2 are MNHEY and SVGAGI. CDR3 protein: CASSGLFHEQYF. As DNA, the CDR3 is TGTGCCAGCAGTGGACTGTTTCACGAGCAGTACTTC.

The rearrangement links TRBV18 to TRBJ1-5, with a possible D match to TRBD1 (6 bases). Germline V lookup: CDR1 KGHSH, CDR2 LQKENI. This CDR3 comprises 14 residues. V was pared by 6 bases and J by 4 bases, with 13 bases between. The CDR3: CASSHDRRNQPQHF. DNA of the CDR3: TGTGCCAGCTCCCATGACAGGAGAAATCAGCCCCAGCATTTT. The whole variable domain, filled in from reference TRBV18 and TRBJ1-5, reads NAGVMQNPRHLVRRRGQEARLRCSPMKGHSHVYWYRQLPEEGLKFMVYLQKENIIDESGMPKERFSAEFPKEGPSILRIQQVVRGDSAAYFCASSHDRRNQPQHFGDGTRLSIL.

CDR3 sequence: CASSFTSGSSDTQYF. The DNA of the CDR3 is TGTGCCAGCAGCTTCACTAGCGGGAGTTCAGATACGCAGTATTTT. The V call is TRBV13, the J call TRBJ2-3; TRBD2 agrees at 11 bases. The ends lost 3 bases at V and 4 bases at J; junction bases unmatched: 3. Germline values: CDR1 PRHDT, CDR2 FYEKMQ (reference sequence). This CDR3 is 15 amino acids long.

This rearrangement joins TRBV10-3 to TRBJ1-4; no firm D call. This CDR3 region has 15 residues. The germline gives CDR1 ENHRY, CDR2 SYGVKD. V was clipped by 0 bases and J by 4 bases, with 9 bases between them. CDR3 protein: CAISESNRYNEKLFF. In nucleotides, the CDR3 is TGTGCCATCAGTGAGTCGAACAGATATAATGAAAAACTGTTTTTT.

This chain joins TRBV7-9 and TRBJ1-3; possible D gene TRBD1, 5 bases. This CDR3 is 18 amino acids long. Trimming left V 2 bases short and J 2 bases short, with 19 bases between. Germline V lookup: CDR1 SEHNR, CDR2 FQNEAQ (reference sequence). The CDR3 region has the DNA TGTGCCAGCAGCTTAAGGATAGGCCAGGGTAAGGCTGGAAACACCATATATTTT. Protein sequence: CASSLRIGQGKAGNTIYF.

The chain carries TRBV5-1 and TRBJ2-7; 7 bases align to TRBD1. The CDR3 length is 14 residues. J lost 3 bases, V lost 0 bases, and 3 bases had no gene match. CDR1 SGHRS and CDR2 YFSETQ come from the germline V gene. The CDR3 DNA sequence: TGCGCCAGCAGCTTGGGGACAGGACACTACGAGCAGTACTTC. It translates to CASSLGTGHYEQYF. The entire variable domain, with the rest obtained from reference TRBV5-1 and TRBJ2-7, is as follows: KAGVTQTPRYLIKTRGQQVTLSCSPISGHRSVSWYQQTPGQGLQFLFEYFSETQRNKGNFPGRFSGRQFSNSRSEMNVSTLELGDSALYLCASSLGTGHYEQYFGPGTRLTVT.

This chain links TRBV18 with TRBJ2-2; D ambiguous. The V end lost 4 bases, the J end lost 2 bases, and 8 bases lay between the germline ends. This CDR3 is built from 14 residues. The germline CDR1 and CDR2 sequences are KGHSH and LQKENI. The CDR3: CASSRDSNTGELFF. The CDR3 DNA sequence: TGTGCCAGCTCACGAGACTCAAACACCGGGGAGCTGTTTTTT.

The DNA for the CDR3 is TGTGCCAGCAGTGAAACGGGTACAAACTACGAGCAGTACTTC. Encoded protein: CASSETGTNYEQYF. This chain links TRBV2 with TRBJ2-7; D gene unclear. The V end lost 2 bases, the J end lost 3 bases, and 11 bases lay between the germline ends. CDR1 and CDR2 from the germline V gene are SNHLY and FYNNEI. The CDR3 has 14 residues.

This clone was seen only once. V is TRBV18 and J is TRBJ2-3; 12 bases align to TRBD2. With V trimmed by 7 bases and J by 0 bases, 5 bases remained unmatched. This CDR3 spans 16 amino acids. From germline, CDR1 is KGHSH and CDR2 LQKENI. The CDR3 region is CASLRTSGVSTDTQYF. The CDR3 coding sequence is TGTGCCAGCTTACGGACTAGCGGGGTGAGCACAGATACGCAGTATTTT.

This rearrangement joins TRBV30 to TRBJ2-5, with D perhaps TRBD1 (7 bases). V was cut by 3 bases and J by 4 bases, with 18 bases left in between. The CDR3 spans 15 residues. The germline gives CDR1 GTSNPN, CDR2 SVGIG (reference sequence). The CDR3 nucleotides are TGTGCCTGGAGCGGACAGGAGGGCCAGGGAGAGACCCAGTACTTC. Residues: CAWSGQEGQGETQYF.

Points on this clone: Mismatch with germline at one junction end may stem from a read error. The gene calls are TRBV6-1 and TRBJ2-7; TRBD2 matches at 10 bases. The CDR3 has 16 residues. CDR1 and CDR2 from the germline V gene are MNHNS and SASEGT. The CDR3 spells CASCEALASGSYEQYF. Written as DNA, the CDR3 is TGTGCCAGCTGTGAAGCGCTAGCTAGCGGGAGCTACGAGCAGTACTTC.

The table lists this clone with a few counts. V and J are TRBV30 and TRBJ1-2, with no clear D. Germline V gives CDR1 GTSNPN, CDR2 SVGIG (reference sequence). This CDR3 comprises 13 residues. V was shortened by 3 bases and J by 0 bases, with 8 bases between the two germline ends. The CDR3, as DNA: TGTGCCTGGAGCAGATCATCTAACTATGGCTACACCTTC. Translated, it gives CAWSRSSNYGYTF.

J is TRBJ1-2 and V is TRBV28; D possibly corresponds to TRBD1 (6 bases). CDR1 is MDHEN, CDR2 SYDVKM, per germline. CDR3 length: 15 residues. Trimming removed 7 bases from V and 1 base from J, with 16 bases in between. In nucleotides, the CDR3 is TGTGCCAGCACCCTTGGACAGAACCTTAACTATGGCTACACCTTC. Protein sequence: CASTLGQNLNYGYTF.

This clone came up once. The chain uses TRBV30 and TRBJ2-1, with no clear D. CDR3 length equals 12 residues. CDR1 and CDR2 (germline): GTSNPN, SVGIG (reference sequence). Trimming pared 4 bases from V and 5 bases from J, leaving 9 bases between. CDR3 nucleotides: TGTGCCTGGAATCCCCAGGACAATGAGCAGTTCTTC. Amino acids: CAWNPQDNEQFF.

The rearrangement links TRBV9 to TRBJ2-2; D gene unclear. Germline V gene data show CDR1 as SGDLS and CDR2 as YYNGEE. The germline V and J ends were trimmed by 4 bases and 7 bases, with 8 bases remaining between them. There are 12 residues in the CDR3. The CDR3 nucleotides are TGTGCCAGCAGCATTATAGTCGGGGAGCTGTTTTTT. Protein: CASSIIVGELFF. Together with reference TRBV9 and TRBJ2-2, the CDR3 gives the full variable domain: DSGVTQTPKHLITATGQRVTLRCSPRSGDLSVYWYQQSLDQGLQFLIQYYNGEERAKGNILERFSAQQFPDLHSELNLSSLELGDSALYFCASSIIVGELFFGEGSRLTVL.